This TCR beta chain came from a study of OX40 agonist ivuxolimab in advanced cancers. Study details: An agonistic human IgG2 monoclonal antibody against OX40 (CD134) was given.

Points on this clone: No antigen is known for it.

Sequencing used immunoSEQ multiplex PCR; TCRdb keeps in-frame clones, though not all of them. The data contain 60,000 to 75,000 clones, around 82% of them singletons. General study findings and limits: With doses of 0.1 to 3.0 mg/kg, CD4+ and CD8+ blood T cells had undergone clonal expansion by week 6. The investigators did not determine what antigen specificity the expanded peripheral T cells had.

V was cut by 4 bases and J by 2 bases, with 18 bases left in between. The germline gives CDR1 SGHRS, CDR2 YFSETQ. This CDR3 contains 16 residues. The sequencing here drew on CD4+ or CD8+ T cells sorted from blood, taken in a trial of the OX40 agonist ivuxolimab. The V call is TRBV5-1, the J call TRBJ2-5; D could derive from TRBD1 or TRBD2 (5 bases each). The sequence was collected from an adult with an advanced solid tumor such as melanoma, head and neck, liver or kidney cancer. The CDR3 sequence is CASSPYPGRRQETQYF. CDR3 bases: TGCGCCAGCAGCCCGTATCCGGGACGGAGACAAGAGACCCAGTACTTC.